This entry lists 26 T cell receptor beta chains sequenced from one sample in a study of T cells in Graves' hyperthyroidism and ophthalmopathy. Template material for amplifying TCR beta CDR3 regions consisted of RNA transcripts. First-round RT-PCR with HTBI primers amplified the TCR CDR3 region. MiXCR, applied by TCRdb to the multiplex PCR reads, yields one record per CDR3 protein. The sample contains 600,000 or so distinct CDR3 sequences, roughly 50% of which appear only once. The source material was peripheral blood or thyroid tissue (not recorded which). All receptors derive from a woman aged 18-29 years with Graves' hyperthyroidism.

This clonotype was recorded once. This sequence may be a read error, since a much larger clone differs from it by one base. The chain recombines TRBV11-1 with TRBJ2-7, with a weak D call TRBD2 (6 bases). From germline, CDR1 is SGHAT and CDR2 FQDESV (reference sequence). This CDR3 has 13 amino acids. V lost 5 bases and J 6 bases, leaving 14 bases between the germline ends. As DNA, the CDR3 is TGTGCCAGCAGCCGGGAGACCCTACGCGAGCAGTACTTC. Encoded protein: CASSRETLREQYF.

This rearrangement joins TRBV2 to TRBJ2-5, with 8 bases matching TRBD2. The J segment lost 3 bases and the V segment lost 6 bases, leaving 15 bases of the junction unmatched. This CDR3 has 17 residues. CDR1 and CDR2 (germline): SNHLY, FYNNEI. CDR3 residues: CASRATGTRLGKETQYF. Written as DNA, the CDR3 is TGTGCCAGCAGAGCGACCGGGACTAGGCTTGGAAAAGAGACCCAGTACTTC.

The J gene is TRBJ2-2, the V gene TRBV24-1; D is perhaps TRBD1 or TRBD2 (6 bases each). V was trimmed by 6 bases and J by 4 bases, leaving 11 bases between them. Looked up from germline, CDR1 is KGHDR and CDR2 is SFDVKD. This CDR3 has 14 residues. The CDR3 region is CATSIGGSTGELFF. The CDR3 bases are TGTGCCACCAGTATAGGGGGGAGCACCGGGGAGCTGTTTTTT.

The chain couples TRBV12-3 or TRBV12-4 to TRBJ1-1; D unresolved. V lost 7 bases and J lost 4, with 16 bases in between. The CDR3 has 14 residues. CDR3 residues: CASKVAGLTTEAFF. The CDR3 nucleotides read TGTGCCAGCAAGGTCGCAGGTCTGACCACTGAAGCTTTCTTT.

This clonotype was observed a few times. The CDR3 protein is CSIPGGAGEQYF. CDR3 nucleotides: TGCAGCATCCCGGGCGGGGCTGGCGAGCAGTACTTC. The chain combines TRBV29-1 with TRBJ2-7; tentatively, D is TRBD2 (6 bases). Germline CDR1 is SQVTM and CDR2 is ANQGSEA. V gave up 8 bases and J gave up 6 bases, with 17 bases separating them. The CDR3 extends over 12 amino acids.

A remark on this clonotype: Being one base from a much bigger clone, this may be a read error. The genes are TRBV11-1 and TRBJ2-5; 9 nucleotides align to TRBD1. Trimming took 8 bases from V and 1 from J; bases not matched to a gene: 14. Germline V gene lookup returns CDR1 SGHAT and CDR2 FQDESV (reference sequence). The CDR3 has 17 amino acids. DNA for the CDR3: TGTGCCAGCGGCTACTCCTTAGAGGGACAGGGCCAAGAGACCCAGTACTTC. Translated, it gives CASGYSLEGQGQETQYF.

Turning to this clonotype: This sequence may be a read error, since a much larger clone differs from it by one base. The V call is TRBV19, the J call TRBJ2-5; 10 bases are shared with TRBD1. The germline CDR1 and CDR2 sequences are LNHDA and SQIVND (reference sequence). The CDR3 extends over 16 amino acids. V lost 6 bases, J lost 5 bases, and 12 bases stayed unmatched. The CDR3 sequence is CASREGQGSAGETQYF. CDR3 in DNA: TGTGCCAGTAGAGAGGGACAGGGGTCCGCGGGGGAGACCCAGTACTTC.

This clonotype was picked up a small number of times. The V gene is TRBV2, the J gene TRBJ2-2, with D unresolved. CDR1 and CDR2 from the germline V gene are SNHLY and FYNNEI. The CDR3 covers 14 residues. Trimming cost V 8 bases and J 0 bases, with 10 bases left between them. The CDR3 region is CASRLTANTGELFF. The DNA of the CDR3 is TGTGCCAGCCGTTTGACTGCGAACACCGGGGAGCTGTTTTTT. The full variable domain, in which reference TRBV2 and TRBJ2-2 provide the parts outside the CDR3, is EPEVTQTPSHQVTQMGQEVILRCVPISNHLYFYWYRQILGQKVEFLVSFYNNEISEKSEIFDDQFSVERPDGSNFTLKIRSTKLEDSAMYFCASRLTANTGELFFGEGSRLTVL.

J is TRBJ2-5 and V is TRBV29-1, with TRBD2 matching 11 bases. Per the germline V gene, CDR1 is SQVTM and CDR2 is ANQGSEA. J lost 5 bases, V lost 6 bases, and 14 bases had no gene match. CDR3 length: 16 residues. The CDR3 loop is CSVTTPGLAVHETQYF. The CDR3 bases are TGCAGCGTCACGACCCCGGGACTAGCGGTTCATGAGACCCAGTACTTC. The full variable domain, its missing parts supplied by reference TRBV29-1 and TRBJ2-5, is SAVISQKPSRDICQRGTSLTIQCQVDSQVTMMFWYRQQPGQSLTLIATANQGSEATYESGFVIDKFPISRPNLTFSTLTVSNMSPEDSSIYLCSVTTPGLAVHETQYFGPGTRLLVL.

The sample holds many counts of this clonotype. J is TRBJ1-2 and V is TRBV25-1; no clear D. The length of the CDR3 is 11 residues. Germline V lookup: CDR1 MGHDK, CDR2 SYGVNS. V was shortened by 7 bases and J by 7 bases, with 10 bases between the two germline ends. CDR3 coding DNA: TGTGCCAGCAACCGCGGTTTTGGCTACACCTTC. It encodes CASNRGFGYTF.

This chain joins TRBV7-9 and TRBJ2-5, with TRBD2 matching over 9 bases. V lost 3 bases to trimming and J lost 3 bases; unmatched junction nucleotides: 8. The CDR3 is 16 residues long. In germline, CDR1 is SEHNR, CDR2 FQNEAQ (reference sequence). In nucleotides, the CDR3 is TGTGCCAGCAGCTTGGTTGGGCTAGCGGGAAAAGAGACCCAGTACTTC. It specifies CASSLVGLAGKETQYF. The variable domain in full, with the rest retrieved from reference TRBV7-9 and TRBJ2-5, is DTGVSQNPRHKITKRGQNVTFRCDPISEHNRLYWYRQTLGQGPEFLTYFQNEAQLEKSRLLSDRFSAERPKGSFSTLEIQRTEQGDSAMYLCASSLVGLAGKETQYFGPGTRLLVL.

This clonotype was detected a few times. This is likely a read error, given that the CDR3 carries no conserved phenylalanine or tryptophan at its end. DNA for the CDR3: TGTGCCAGCAGCGTAGGCCCGAAAGCGGGCTACACCTCC. Translating gives CASSVGPKAGYTS. The chain joins TRBV13 to TRBJ1-2, with D unresolved. The CDR3 runs 13 residues. The germline gives CDR1 PRHDT, CDR2 FYEKMQ (reference sequence).

The rearrangement joins TRBV14 to TRBJ1-1, with 11 bases identical to TRBD1. Germline V lookup: CDR1 SGHDN, CDR2 FVKESK. The CDR3 spans 16 residues. V gave up 4 bases and J gave up 1 base; unmatched junction bases: 5. The CDR3 DNA follows: TGTGCCAGCAGCCGCCGGACAGGGGGCAGGAACACTGAAGCTTTCTTT. It is translated as CASSRRTGGRNTEAFF.

In the case of this clonotype: At one of its ends the junction is not consistent with the germline gene, which may arise from a read error. The V gene is TRBV7-2, the J gene TRBJ1-1; a possible D gene is TRBD1 (5 bases). Germline V gene sequence: CDR1 SGHTA, CDR2 FQGNSA. CDR3 length: 15 amino acids. In nucleotides, the CDR3 is TGCGCCAGCAGCCCACTACAGGAGAGGCACACTGAAGCTTTCTTT. Translating gives CASSPLQERHTEAFF.

The J gene is TRBJ1-5, the V gene TRBV15; unclear D gene. V gave up 1 base and J gave up 3 bases, with 10 bases separating them. This CDR3 has 15 residues. Germline CDR1 reads LNHNV; CDR2 reads YYDKDF (reference sequence). CDR3 loop: CATSRGPGNNQPQHF. CDR3 in DNA: TGTGCCACCAGCAGAGGTCCGGGGAACAATCAGCCCCAGCATTTT.

The chain is built from TRBV7-8 and TRBJ2-3; D uncertain. In germline, CDR1 is SGHVS, CDR2 FQNEAQ. The CDR3 is 15 amino acids. Trimming removed 6 bases at V and 0 bases at J, with 13 bases between. CDR3 sequence (DNA): TGTGCCAGCAGACCCCCAGGCCTTAGCACAGATACGCAGTATTTT. Amino acids: CASRPPGLSTDTQYF.

The CDR3 DNA reads TGTGCCAGCAGCCCTCGGACAGGGGGCCGTTATGGCTACACCTTC. This encodes CASSPRTGGRYGYTF. This sequence joins TRBV11-2 and TRBJ1-2, with TRBD1 matching over 11 bases. The CDR3 extends over 15 amino acids. V trimming: 5 bases; J trimming: 5 bases; junction bases outside the gene matches: 7. Per the germline V gene, CDR1 is SGHAT and CDR2 is FQNNGV.

The CDR3 region is CASSLLTHEKLFF. CDR3 nucleotide sequence: TGTGCCAGCAGCTTGCTGACGCATGAAAAACTGTTTTTT. The chain uses TRBV11-1 and TRBJ1-4; D call uncertain. The CDR3 totals 13 residues. Trimming pared 3 bases from V and 6 bases from J, leaving 8 bases between. Germline V gives CDR1 SGHAT, CDR2 FQDESV (reference sequence). Combining the CDR3 with reference TRBV11-1 and TRBJ1-4 gives the whole variable domain EAEVAQSPRYKITEKSQAVAFWCDPISGHATLYWYRQILGQGPELLVQFQDESVVDDSQLPKDRFSAERLKGVDSTLKIQPAELGDSAMYLCASSLLTHEKLFFGSGTQLSVL.

The CDR3 region has the DNA TGTGCCAGCAGCTCGTCCCGGGACAGGGAGAACTACGAGCAGTACTTC. It specifies CASSSSRDRENYEQYF. The V call is TRBV7-9, the J call TRBJ2-7, with 9 bases lining up with TRBD1. The CDR3 runs 16 residues. Germline V lookup: CDR1 SEHNR, CDR2 FQNEAQ (reference sequence). V shed 4 bases, J shed 3 bases, and the junction held 10 bases outside the gene matches.

The chain joins TRBV20-1 to TRBJ2-7; TRBD2 matches at 9 bases. Germline V gives CDR1 DFQATT, CDR2 SNEGSKA (reference sequence). The V gene end was trimmed by 1 base and the J gene end by 4 bases; junction bases not matched to a gene: 8. CDR3 length equals 15 residues. The CDR3 DNA reads as TGCAGTGCTAGAGCCGCGGGAGGGCGGGAATACGAGCAGTACTTC. Its translation is CSARAAGGREYEQYF.

The J gene is TRBJ1-3, the V gene TRBV24-1, with 7 bases identical to TRBD1. The CDR3 is 17 amino acids. After removal of 4 bases from V and 3 bases from J, the junction contained 11 bases not matched to a gene. CDR1 and CDR2 from the germline V gene are KGHDR and SFDVKD. DNA of the CDR3: TGTGCCACCAGTGACGTCGGAGGGACAGCTAATGGAAACACCATATATTTT. Translating gives CATSDVGGTANGNTIYF.

This chain connects TRBV6-2 or TRBV6-3 to TRBJ1-1; 9 bases fit TRBD1. With V trimmed by 2 bases and J by 7 bases, 11 bases remained unmatched. Germline V gene sequence: CDR1 MNHEY, CDR2 SVGEGT. CDR3 length: 16 residues. Here the CDR3 reads CASSYDGQGRTFEAFF. DNA for the CDR3: TGTGCCAGCAGTTACGACGGACAGGGGAGGACCTTTGAAGCTTTCTTT.

This clonotype was counted only a few times. The rearrangement links TRBV2 to TRBJ1-5; 9 bases are a match to TRBD1. The CDR3 consists of 12 residues. Germline V lookup: CDR1 SNHLY, CDR2 FYNNEI. The trim removed 8 bases at V and 7 bases at J, leaving 3 bases unmatched. CDR3 sequence (DNA): TGTGCCAGCCAACAGGGGGCCCAGCCCCAGCATTTT. It codes for CASQQGAQPQHF.

This clonotype was found a few times. The rearrangement joins TRBV7-8 to TRBJ1-5; D might be TRBD1 (5 bases). CDR3 length equals 18 residues. Germline V gives CDR1 SGHVS, CDR2 FQNEAQ. V was shortened by 1 base and J by 0 bases, with 16 bases between the two germline ends. The CDR3 sequence is CASSLDEGRGYSNQPQHF. The CDR3 DNA follows: TGTGCCAGCAGCTTAGATGAAGGAAGGGGCTATAGCAATCAGCCCCAGCATTTT.

This rearrangement joins TRBV19 to TRBJ2-2, with TRBD2 identical over 8 bases. The germline V gene encodes CDR1 LNHDA and CDR2 SQIVND (reference sequence). The CDR3 extends over 12 amino acids. Here the CDR3 reads CTTSGNTGELFF. The CDR3 DNA is TGTACCACTAGCGGGAACACCGGGGAGCTGTTTTTT.

This clonotype was counted a few times. This sequence joins TRBV20-1 and TRBJ1-6; D possibly corresponds to TRBD1 (6 bases). The CDR3 loop spans 15 amino acids. The germline CDR1 and CDR2 sequences are DFQATT and SNEGSKA (reference sequence). Trimming stripped 6 bases from V and 6 bases from J, with 18 bases between. The CDR3 region is CSARTTGLPNSPLHF. CDR3 bases: TGCAGTGCCCGCACAACAGGGTTACCTAATTCACCCCTCCACTTT.